This passage covers 16 T cell receptor beta chains from one sample sequenced in a study of immune evolution from preneoplasia to lung adenocarcinoma. Repertoires were generated with immunoSEQ multiplex PCR, while TCRdb's copy carries only in-frame clones and drops some. The sample consists of about 3,700 clones, 82% of them appearing once. The specimen sequenced was FFPE invasive lung adenocarcinoma tissue. The receptors were gathered from a person aged 65 to 79 with invasive lung adenocarcinoma.

The V call is TRBV29-1, the J call TRBJ1-1; no clear D gene. Germline CDR1 is SQVTM and CDR2 is ANQGSEA. Trimming pared 5 bases from V and 0 bases from J, leaving 7 bases between. This CDR3 spans 12 amino acids. The CDR3 sequence is CSVRGLNTEAFF. The CDR3 coding sequence is TGCAGCGTTCGTGGCCTGAACACTGAAGCTTTCTTT.

The rearrangement links TRBV7-3 to TRBJ2-6, with a possible D match to TRBD1 (6 bases). V gave up 4 bases and J gave up 4 bases, with 14 bases separating them. Germline V gene data show CDR1 as SGHTA and CDR2 as FQGTGA. The CDR3 is 16 residues long. The CDR3 nucleotides are TGTGCCAGCAGCTCAAACAGGGTAGCGGGGGCCAACGTCCTGACTTTC. Translating it yields CASSSNRVAGANVLTF.

This clone was counted once. The V call is TRBV21-1, the J call TRBJ2-7; the D call of TRBD1 is as the table states it, not checked on the DNA. TRBV21-1 constitutes a pseudogene. The CDR3 spans 16 residues. The CDR3 DNA reads TGTGCCAGCAGCAAAATACCTCGGGGACAGGGGAACGAGCAGTACTTC. It encodes CASSKIPRGQGNEQYF.

This clone has just one count. This chain connects TRBV5-1 to TRBJ1-5, with TRBD1 as a possible D gene (5 bases). Trimming took off 2 bases at V and 7 bases at J, with 16 bases between the two ends. This CDR3 region has 15 residues. Germline CDR1 reads SGHRS; CDR2 reads YFSETQ. Here the CDR3 reads CASSLSVGGEQPQHF. As DNA, the CDR3 is TGCGCCAGCAGCTTAAGTGTCGGAGGGGAACAGCCCCAGCATTTT.

V is TRBV5-1 and J is TRBJ2-3, with unresolved D. The V gene lost 0 bases and the J gene lost 4 bases, with 3 bases spanning the gap. The length of the CDR3 is 12 residues. The germline V gene has CDR1 SGHRS and CDR2 YFSETQ. The CDR3 region is CASSLEADTQYF. For the CDR3, the DNA is TGCGCCAGCAGCTTGGAGGCAGATACGCAGTATTTT.

The chain carries TRBV28 and TRBJ2-5; D perhaps matches TRBD1 (6 bases). This CDR3 has 14 amino acids. The V gene's germline CDR1 is MDHEN and CDR2 SYDVKM. The V end lost 6 bases, the J end lost 5 bases, and 16 bases lay between the germline ends. The CDR3 nucleotides are TGTGCCAGCAGGTCACCCGGGGACACTGAGACCCAGTACTTC. Its translation is CASRSPGDTETQYF. The whole variable domain, filled in from reference TRBV28 and TRBJ2-5, reads DVKVTQSSRYLVKRTGEKVFLECVQDMDHENMFWYRQDPGLGLRLIYFSYDVKMKEKGDIPEGYSVSREKKERFSLILESASTNQTSMYLCASRSPGDTETQYFGPGTRLLVL.

The chain joins TRBV25-1 to TRBJ2-3, with TRBD1 identical over 7 bases. Germline V lookup: CDR1 MGHDK, CDR2 SYGVNS. The CDR3 runs 16 residues. Trimming cost V 1 base and J 4 bases; bases outside gene matches: 8. The CDR3 nucleotides read TGTGCCAGCAGTGAATCAACAGGGGTTGGGGCAGATACGCAGTATTTT. This translates into CASSESTGVGADTQYF.

The chain recombines TRBV11-2 with TRBJ2-7; 11 positions match TRBD2. Germline V gives CDR1 SGHAT, CDR2 FQNNGV. Trimming at V came to 3 bases and at J to 5 bases, leaving 3 bases not matched to a gene. The CDR3 runs 14 residues. CDR3 amino acids: CASSFLAGGHEQYF. The CDR3 region has the DNA TGTGCCAGCAGCTTTCTAGCGGGAGGTCACGAGCAGTACTTC.

The gene calls are TRBV5-6 and TRBJ2-7, with 7 bases aligning to TRBD2. V lost 7 bases, J lost 7 bases, and 2 bases stayed unmatched. The CDR3 spans 10 residues. Germline V gives CDR1 SGHDT, CDR2 YYEEEE. The DNA of the CDR3 is TGTGCCAGCGGGAGGGCGGAGCAGTACTTC. It yields the protein CASGRAEQYF.

CDR3: CSVDHSLDTQYF. For the CDR3, the DNA is TGCAGCGTTGATCACTCGTTGGATACGCAGTATTTT. V usage is TRBV29-1 and J usage is TRBJ2-3; no firm D call. V lost 3 bases and J 6 bases, leaving 10 bases between the germline ends. From germline, CDR1 is SQVTM and CDR2 ANQGSEA. This CDR3 has 12 residues.

CDR3 DNA: TGTGCCAGCAGCTTAATCGGTCAGCCGGAGACCCAGTACTTC. Translated, it gives CASSLIGQPETQYF. The rearrangement uses TRBV11-3 and TRBJ2-5; D is unresolved. The CDR3 is 14 residues long. With 2 bases removed from V and 5 bases from J, the gap between germline ends came to 12 bases. Germline CDR1 reads SGHNT; CDR2 reads YENEEA. The full variable domain, with the rest looked up from reference TRBV11-3 and TRBJ2-5, is EAGVVQSPRYKIIEKKQPVAFWCNPISGHNTLYWYLQNLGQGPELLIRYENEEAVDDSQLPKDRFSAERLKGVDSTLKIQPAELGDSAVYLCASSLIGQPETQYFGPGTRLLVL.

DNA for the CDR3: TGTGCCAGCAGCAGGACCGAAAACACTGAAGCTTTCTTT. Protein: CASSRTENTEAFF. The chain combines TRBV6-5 with TRBJ1-1; D remains unclear. Per the germline V gene, CDR1 is MNHEY and CDR2 is SVGAGI. Trimming removed 6 bases at V and 2 bases at J, with 10 bases between. The CDR3 has 13 amino acids.

The chain is built from TRBV18 and TRBJ1-2, with 9 bases fitting TRBD1. Losses at the gene ends were 2 bases for V and 11 bases for J; bases not matched to a gene: 0. This CDR3 has 11 amino acids. Germline V gene data show CDR1 as KGHSH and CDR2 as LQKENI. The CDR3: CASSPGQGYTF. The CDR3 DNA reads TGTGCCAGCTCACCAGGACAGGGGTACACCTTC.

CDR3 coding DNA: TGTGCCAGCAGTAGGGGGCCCTGCAATGAGCAGTTCTTC. As protein: CASSRGPCNEQFF. The rearrangement uses TRBV27 and TRBJ2-1, with 7 bases fitting TRBD1. The CDR3 is 13 residues long. Losses at the gene ends were 5 bases for V and 6 bases for J; bases not matched to a gene: 4. The V gene's germline CDR1 is MNHEY and CDR2 SMNVEV (reference sequence).

This clone was seen only a few times. Here the CDR3 DNA reads TGTGCCAGCAGTTCCGCACAGGGGAACACTGAAGCTTTCTTT. Its protein is CASSSAQGNTEAFF. The chain combines TRBV28 with TRBJ1-1, with a tentative D call TRBD1 (6 bases). Looked up from germline, CDR1 is MDHEN and CDR2 is SYDVKM. The CDR3 runs 14 residues. V dropped 4 bases and J dropped 1 base, with 10 bases sitting between them.

V and J are TRBV2 and TRBJ2-1; TRBD2 aligns across 10 bases. Per germline, CDR1 SNHLY and CDR2 FYNNEI. The length of the CDR3 is 17 residues. With V trimmed by 8 bases and J by 1 base, 11 bases remained unmatched. This chain's CDR3 is CASFEAGGLTSYNEQFF. The CDR3, as DNA: TGTGCCAGCTTCGAAGCGGGAGGGCTTACTTCCTACAATGAGCAGTTCTTC.